A selection of T cell receptor beta chains follows, all from one sample in a study of T-cell memory formation after mild COVID-19. TCRdb passed the 5' RACE reads through MiXCR, listing each CDR3 protein once. The table records 95,000 to 120,000 distinct CDR3 sequences, about a fifth of them present only once. The sample was PBMCs or a T cell subset sorted from them (not recorded which). The receptors here all came from a man younger than 35 who had mild COVID-19 (a few samples of this study predate the infection). Cell type and time point are not known. The conserved cysteine and the conserved F or W are not part of the CDR3 here. D genes are given only for firm matches. Rows may omit the clone size; those that give it use once, few, many or a size class.

-	TRBV12-3/TRBV12-4	TRBJ1-1	11	-	ASSHGLNTEAF
-	TRBV12-3/TRBV12-4	TRBJ2-2	11	many	ASGVAHVRELF
-	TRBV4-2	TRBJ2-3	13	-	ASSQDLLSTDTQY
TRBD2	TRBV4-1	TRBJ2-7	12	-	ASSPLAGGYEQY
-	TRBV7-9	TRBJ1-1	11	-	ASRISGATEAF
-	TRBV11-3	TRBJ2-1	14	-	ASSLSRPGRLNEQF
TRBD1	TRBV12-3/TRBV12-4	TRBJ2-7	12	-	ASKDRGSDYEQY
-	TRBV7-9	TRBJ1-5	11	-	ASSLAAFQPQH
TRBD2	TRBV4-3	TRBJ2-3	16	-	ASSQEVWGLAPTDTQY
-	TRBV20-1	TRBJ1-1	13	-	SARAPDIRGTEAF
-	TRBV3-1	TRBJ2-1	12	few	ASSQAGAGNEQF
-	TRBV5-1	TRBJ2-3	16	few	ASSLAMDQGQITDTQY
TRBD1	TRBV29-1	TRBJ2-4	15	-	SVDGTGSDEAKNIQY
-	TRBV4-2	TRBJ1-4	14	few	ASSQDRGGGNEKLF
-	TRBV7-9	TRBJ1-1	9	-	ASTSNTEAF
-	TRBV7-2	TRBJ2-5	12	few	ASSHETPRETQY
-	TRBV13	TRBJ2-5	13	few	ASSPTGAERETQY
TRBD2	TRBV28	TRBJ2-3	13	-	ASRTLAGGTDTQY
-	TRBV4-3	TRBJ2-2	12	few	ASSQVAGVGELF
TRBD2	TRBV11-2	TRBJ2-5	12	few	ASSTFGGQETQY
TRBD2	TRBV5-1	TRBJ2-7	15	few	ASSIGLAGGLLGEQY